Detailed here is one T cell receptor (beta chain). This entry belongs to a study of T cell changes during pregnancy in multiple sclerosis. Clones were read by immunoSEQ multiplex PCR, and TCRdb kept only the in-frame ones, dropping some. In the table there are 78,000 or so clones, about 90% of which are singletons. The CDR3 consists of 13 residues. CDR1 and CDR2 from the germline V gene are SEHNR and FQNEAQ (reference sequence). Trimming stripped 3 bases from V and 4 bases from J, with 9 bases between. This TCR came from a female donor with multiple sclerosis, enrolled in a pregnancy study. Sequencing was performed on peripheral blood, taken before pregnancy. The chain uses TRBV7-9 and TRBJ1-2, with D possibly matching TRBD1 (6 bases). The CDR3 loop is CASSFGTSYGYTF. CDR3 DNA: TGTGCCAGCAGCTTTGGGACAAGCTATGGCTACACCTTC. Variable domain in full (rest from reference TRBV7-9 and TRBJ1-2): DTGVSQNPRHKITKRGQNVTFRCDPISEHNRLYWYRQTLGQGPEFLTYFQNEAQLEKSRLLSDRFSAERPKGSFSTLEIQRTEQGDSAMYLCASSFGTSYGYTFGSGTRLTVV.